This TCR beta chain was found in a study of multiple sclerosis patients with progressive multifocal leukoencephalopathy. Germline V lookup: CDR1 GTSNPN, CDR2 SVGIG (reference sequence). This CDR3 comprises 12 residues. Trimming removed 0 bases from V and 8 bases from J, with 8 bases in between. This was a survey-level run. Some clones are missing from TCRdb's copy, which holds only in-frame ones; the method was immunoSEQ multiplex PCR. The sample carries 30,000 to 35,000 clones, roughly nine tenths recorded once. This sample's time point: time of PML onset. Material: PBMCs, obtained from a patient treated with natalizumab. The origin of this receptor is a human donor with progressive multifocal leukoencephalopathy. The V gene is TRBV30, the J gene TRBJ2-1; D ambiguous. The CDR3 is CAWSVPHDEQFF. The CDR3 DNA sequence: TGTGCCTGGAGTGTACCCCACGATGAGCAGTTCTTC.